This T cell receptor beta chain derives from a study of T-cell reconstitution after alpha-beta-depleted transplantation in children. Germline CDR1 is DFQATT and CDR2 is SNEGSKA (reference sequence). Trimming at V came to 4 bases and at J to 4 bases, leaving 10 bases not matched to a gene. The CDR3 is 15 residues long. TCRbeta library construction was performed incorporating unique molecular identifiers. TCRdb reanalysed the PCR reads using MiXCR and keeps one entry per CDR3 protein. The data show roughly 340,000 distinct CDR3 sequences, under 20% seen once. This clonotype was counted only a few times.

The chain carries TRBV20-1 and TRBJ2-7; 10 bases fit TRBD2. The source was PBMCs, mostly from graft donor cells, collected 360 days after TCRalphabeta/CD19-depleted stem cell transplant. The clonotype was recovered from a male patient aged 2 to 9 who had a stem cell transplant for acute lymphoblastic leukemia, so the T cells may come from the graft donor. The CDR3 coding sequence is TGCAGTGCTATCCAACTCCTAGCGGGAGCTTACGAGCAGTACTTC. It encodes CSAIQLLAGAYEQYF.